This paragraph reports one T cell receptor beta chain. This CDR3 is also generated by other DNA sequences in the sample. How the authors handled the data: Amplifying reference gene primers gave estimates of nucleated cell counts. Clones were sequenced by immunoSEQ multiplex PCR, and TCRdb holds only the in-frame ones, with some missing. D and trimming were read from the DNA, whereas the V and J calls and clone size are those reported in that table. The data show approximately 53,000 clones, approximately 80% seen once. The sample originates from a study of blood T cell repertoires in COVID-19. About the research overall: Sites in the United States, Italy and Spain provided acute and convalescent COVID-19 samples. Nucleic acid was either cDNA or gDNA, and it came from T cells, B-cell-depleted T cells, or PBMCs.

Input material: peripheral blood. The TCR originated in a woman aged 60 to 75 with acute or convalescent COVID-19.

DNA of the CDR3: TGTGCCAGCAGCCTGGAGGGGGGGCACACTGAAGCTTTCTTT. Its protein product is CASSLEGGHTEAFF. The rearrangement uses TRBV5-4 and TRBJ1-1; a possible D gene is TRBD1 (6 bases). The CDR3 covers 14 residues. Germline-derived CDR1 and CDR2 are SGHNT and YYREEE (reference sequence). Trimming removed 4 bases from V and 3 bases from J, with 13 bases in between. The variable domain in full, completed from reference TRBV5-4 and TRBJ1-1, reads ETGVTQSPTHLIKTRGQQVTLRCSSQSGHNTVSWYQQALGQGPQFIFQYYREEENGRGNFPPRFSGLQFPNYSSELNVNALELDDSALYLCASSLEGGHTEAFFGQGTRLTVV.